These 8 T cell receptor beta chains originate from one sample sequenced in a study of shared clonotypes between healthy human individuals (dated by TCRdb to about 2020). The library was generated by the immunoSEQ multiplex PCR assay. TCRdb retrieved this table from immuneACCESS and kept in-frame rearrangements only. Not all clones are present; in checked studies, unresolved V genes account for under half, and no reason is known for the remainder. The sample data list 1,500,000 or so clones, and about 98.5% of these were observed just once. The ten largest account for approximately 0.4% of the sample. The sequencing input was naive CD4+ T cells sorted from blood. The meaning of the sample's cell subset or site label: CD45RA+ positively selected. All receptors come from a young man in good health.

The rearrangement uses TRBV2 and TRBJ1-2, with a possible D match to TRBD1 (5 bases). CDR1 is SNHLY and CDR2 is FYNNEI in the germline V gene. V shed 0 bases and J shed 5 bases, with 7 bases lying between them. CDR3 length equals 13 residues. In DNA, the CDR3 is TGTGCCAGCAGTGAAGCAGGGGAGTATGGCTACACCTTC. It is translated as CASSEAGEYGYTF.

The CDR3 loop is CASSLRLAGGHYEQYF. In DNA, the CDR3 is TGTGCCAGCAGCTTGAGACTAGCGGGAGGGCACTACGAGCAGTACTTC. The V gene is TRBV5-6, the J gene TRBJ2-7, with 14 bases aligning to TRBD2. The CDR3 spans 16 residues. Per the germline V gene, CDR1 is SGHDT and CDR2 is YYEEEE. V shed 1 base, J shed 3 bases, and the junction held 3 bases outside the gene matches.

The chain carries TRBV5-1 and TRBJ2-1; 7 bases match TRBD2. The CDR3 covers 15 residues. Germline V gives CDR1 SGHRS, CDR2 YFSETQ. Trimming took 0 bases from V and 6 from J; bases not matched to a gene: 6. Here the CDR3 reads CASSLGAGAGNEQFF. CDR3 bases: TGCGCCAGCAGCTTGGGGGCGGGAGCGGGCAATGAGCAGTTCTTC.

This rearrangement joins TRBV7-2 to TRBJ2-2; weak D call: TRBD1 (5 bases). The ends were cut back, 0 bases at V and 4 bases at J, with 9 bases in the middle. Germline V gene data show CDR1 as SGHTA and CDR2 as FQGNSA. The CDR3 totals 15 residues. CDR3 region: CASSLAGRGTGELFF. CDR3 in DNA: TGTGCCAGCAGCTTAGCGGGGCGAGGCACCGGGGAGCTGTTTTTT.

The chain couples TRBV10-2 to TRBJ2-1, with 10 positions matching TRBD2. Germline lookup yields CDR1 WSHSY and CDR2 SAAADI. This CDR3 comprises 16 residues. The J segment lost 4 bases and the V segment lost 6 bases, leaving 9 bases of the junction unmatched. CDR3 nucleotides: TGCGCCAGCAGCCGAGCGGGGGGGCTACAGTACAATGAGCAGTTCTTC. Encoded protein: CASSRAGGLQYNEQFF.

The rearrangement uses TRBV5-1 and TRBJ1-3, with TRBD1 matching over 8 bases. The CDR3 runs 15 residues. The ends lost 2 bases at V and 3 bases at J; junction bases unmatched: 4. Germline loops: CDR1 SGHRS, CDR2 YFSETQ. The CDR3 DNA is TGCGCCAGCAGCTTCAACAGGGGGTTTGGAAACACCATATATTTT. Translating it yields CASSFNRGFGNTIYF.

CDR3 residues: CASSSLAGGTYNEQFF. DNA for the CDR3: TGTGCCAGCAGCTCCCTAGCGGGAGGTACCTACAATGAGCAGTTCTTC. The chain recombines TRBV11-2 with TRBJ2-1; 11 nucleotides align to TRBD2. Losses at the gene ends were 4 bases for V and 2 bases for J; bases not matched to a gene: 4. This CDR3 is 16 amino acids long. Germline CDR1 reads SGHAT; CDR2 reads FQNNGV.

As regards this clone: This specimen includes other DNA sequences encoding the same CDR3. The V and J genes are TRBV5-1 and TRBJ2-3, with unresolved D. The V end was cut by 1 base, the J end by 1 base, with 7 bases between. The length of the CDR3 is 14 residues. CDR1 SGHRS and CDR2 YFSETQ come from the germline V gene. CDR3 sequence: CASSLRTGTDTQYF. As DNA, the CDR3 is TGCGCCAGCAGCTTGAGAACGGGCACAGATACGCAGTATTTT.